Shown below are 4 T cell receptor beta chains from a single sample sequenced in a study of blood T cell repertoires in COVID-19. The method was immunoSEQ multiplex PCR; TCRdb's version includes in-frame clones alone and lacks a portion of them. The table shows over 20,000 clones, with 65% to 90% occurring only once. The sample comprised peripheral blood. The receptors derive from a man in his 70s with acute or convalescent COVID-19.

V is TRBV19 and J is TRBJ1-4, with 8 bases matching TRBD1. Germline CDR1 LNHDA, CDR2 SQIVND (reference sequence). The junction had 5 bases not matched to a gene; V was cut back by 4 bases and J by 7 bases. This CDR3 is 14 amino acids long. In DNA, the CDR3 is TGTGCCAGTAGTAGCAGGGGGCGAGCTGAAAAACTGTTTTTT. Translating it yields CASSSRGRAEKLFF.

Concerning this clone itself: The germline gene is not matched at one end of the junction; a read error may be the cause. The same CDR3 is also encoded by other DNA sequences in this sample. CDR3 loop: CASSQERLGGYEQYF. CDR3 in DNA: TGCGCTAGCAGCCAAGAACGACTAGGCGGTTACGAGCAGTACTTC. The V call is TRBV4-3, the J call TRBJ2-7; D may be TRBD2 (6 bases). The CDR3 loop spans 15 amino acids. The germline CDR1 and CDR2 sequences are LGHNA and YSLEER.

V and J are TRBV6-2 or TRBV6-3 and TRBJ2-3; tentatively, D is TRBD2 (5 bases). The V gene's germline CDR1 is MNHEY and CDR2 SVGEGT. The CDR3 runs to 12 residues. V shed 2 bases and J shed 5 bases, with 5 bases lying between them. This CDR3 reads CASSYEGDTQYF. In DNA form, the CDR3 reads TGTGCCAGCAGTTACGAGGGAGATACGCAGTATTTT.

The V gene is TRBV4-1, the J gene TRBJ1-5; D possibly corresponds to TRBD1 (6 bases). Germline CDR1 reads MGHRA; CDR2 reads YSYEKL. V gave up 3 bases and J gave up 2 bases, with 14 bases separating them. CDR3 length: 16 residues. Written as DNA, the CDR3 is TGCGCCAGCAGCCAGGCCCACAGGGCGGGCAATCAGCCCCAGCATTTT. It codes for CASSQAHRAGNQPQHF.